This T cell receptor (beta chain) was sequenced during a study of T cells in Graves' hyperthyroidism and ophthalmopathy. This clonotype was seen at least ten times. Amplification of TCR beta CDR3 regions was performed using RNA transcripts as template. The HTBI set primed first-round TCR CDR3 RT-PCR. One entry per CDR3 protein results from TCRdb running MiXCR on the multiplex PCR reads. Of around 300,000 distinct CDR3 sequences listed, about an eighth are singletons. Germline trimming cut 2 bases from V and 0 bases from J; bases unmatched to any gene: 21. Germline V gene sequence: CDR1 SGHVS, CDR2 FQNEAQ. There are 22 residues in the CDR3.

The sequenced sample consisted of blood. This receptor was taken from a woman in her 30s with Graves' hyperthyroidism that later progressed to Graves' ophthalmopathy. The gene calls are TRBV7-8 and TRBJ2-1; 8 positions match TRBD2. As DNA, the CDR3 is TGTGCCAGCAGCTTAACTCCCCAATCCCGGCTAGCGGGTGTTAGCTCCTACAATGAGCAGTTCTTC. It encodes CASSLTPQSRLAGVSSYNEQFF. Full variable domain (rest looked up from reference TRBV7-8 and TRBJ2-1): GAGVSQSPRYKVAKRGQDVALRCDPISGHVSLFWYQQALGQGPEFLTYFQNEAQLDKSGLPSDRFFAERPEGSVSTLKIQRTQQEDSAVYLCASSLTPQSRLAGVSSYNEQFFGPGTRLTVL.